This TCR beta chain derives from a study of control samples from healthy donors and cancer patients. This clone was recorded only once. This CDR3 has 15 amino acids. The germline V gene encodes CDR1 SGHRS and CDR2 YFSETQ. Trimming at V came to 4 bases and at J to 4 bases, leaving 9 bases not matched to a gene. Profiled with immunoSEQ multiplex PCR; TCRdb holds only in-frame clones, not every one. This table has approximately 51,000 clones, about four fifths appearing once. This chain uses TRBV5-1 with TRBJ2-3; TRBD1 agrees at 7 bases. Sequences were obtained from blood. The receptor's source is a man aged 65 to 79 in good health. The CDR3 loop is CASSKTGFQADTQYF. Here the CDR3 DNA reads TGCGCCAGCAGCAAGACAGGGTTTCAGGCAGATACGCAGTATTTT. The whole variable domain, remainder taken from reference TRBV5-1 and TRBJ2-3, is KAGVTQTPRYLIKTRGQQVTLSCSPISGHRSVSWYQQTPGQGLQFLFEYFSETQRNKGNFPGRFSGRQFSNSRSEMNVSTLELGDSALYLCASSKTGFQADTQYFGPGTRLTVL.